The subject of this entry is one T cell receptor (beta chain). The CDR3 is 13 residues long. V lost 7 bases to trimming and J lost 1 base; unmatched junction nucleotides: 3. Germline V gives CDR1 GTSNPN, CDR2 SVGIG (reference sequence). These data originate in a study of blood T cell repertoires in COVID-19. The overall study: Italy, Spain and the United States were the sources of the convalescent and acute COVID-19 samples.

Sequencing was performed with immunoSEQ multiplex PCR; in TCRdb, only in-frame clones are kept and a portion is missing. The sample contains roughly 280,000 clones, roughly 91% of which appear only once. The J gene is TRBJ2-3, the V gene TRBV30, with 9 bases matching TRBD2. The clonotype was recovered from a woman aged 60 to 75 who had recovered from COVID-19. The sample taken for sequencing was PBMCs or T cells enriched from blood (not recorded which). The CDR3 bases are TGTGCCTATCGGACTAGCGGCACAGATACGCAGTATTTT. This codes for CAYRTSGTDTQYF.